Below, 32 T cell receptor beta chains from the same sample are listed, as sequenced in a study of shared clonotypes between healthy human individuals (TCRdb year 2020). The library was obtained by the immunoSEQ multiplex PCR assay. TCRdb limited this immuneACCESS table to in-frame rearrangements with V and J called. A share of clones is missing; checked studies link under half to unresolved V genes, and the rest is unexplained. The sample contains some 1 million clones, around 76% of them found a single time. The ten largest make up roughly 1.4% of the sample. Material for sequencing was memory CD4+ T cells sorted from blood. Sample cell subset or site, as interpreted from the label and publication: CD45RA-negative fraction. The receptors stem from a man between 18 and 29 years old in good health.

This clone has just one count. This chain uses TRBV30 with TRBJ1-2; D possibly corresponds to TRBD1 (5 bases). The CDR3 contains 15 residues. The V end lost 0 bases, the J end lost 4 bases, and 15 bases lay between the germline ends. CDR1 and CDR2 (germline): GTSNPN, SVGIG (reference sequence). CDR3 loop: CAWSVGRALSYGYTF. CDR3 nucleotides: TGTGCCTGGAGTGTAGGCAGGGCCCTATCCTATGGCTACACCTTC.

The chain links TRBV19 to TRBJ1-3, with D possibly matching TRBD1 (5 bases). From germline, CDR1 is LNHDA and CDR2 SQIVND (reference sequence). V lost 6 bases to trimming and J lost 0 bases, with 9 bases between them. CDR3 size: 14 residues. CDR3 region: CASSVGTSGNTIYF. CDR3 bases: TGTGCCAGTAGCGTCGGGACCTCTGGAAACACCATATATTTT. Full variable domain (remainder filled in from reference TRBV19 and TRBJ1-3): DGGITQSPKYLFRKEGQNVTLSCEQNLNHDAMYWYRQDPGQGLRLIYYSQIVNDFQKGDIAEGYSVSREKKESFPLTVTSAQKNPTAFYLCASSVGTSGNTIYFGEGSWLTVV.

The chain joins TRBV27 to TRBJ2-7; perhaps TRBD1 as D (6 bases). CDR1 and CDR2 from the germline V gene are MNHEY and SMNVEV (reference sequence). The ends were cut back, 2 bases at V and 4 bases at J, with 15 bases in the middle. CDR3 length: 15 residues. The chain's CDR3 is CASSLRAGDWYEQYF. The CDR3, as DNA: TGTGCCAGCAGTTTAAGGGCAGGGGATTGGTACGAGCAGTACTTC.

The rearrangement links TRBV7-2 to TRBJ2-3; a weak D match, TRBD2 (5 bases). The CDR3 is 14 amino acids. Germline V gene sequence: CDR1 SGHTA, CDR2 FQGNSA. The V end was cut by 8 bases, the J end by 1 base, with 13 bases between. The CDR3 sequence is CASERRVGTDTQYF. The CDR3 DNA reads TGTGCCAGCGAAAGGCGGGTCGGCACAGATACGCAGTATTTT.

This clone has a handful of counts. V is TRBV5-6 and J is TRBJ2-5, with D maybe TRBD1 (5 bases). The CDR3 spans 14 residues. With 4 bases removed from V and 5 bases from J, the gap between germline ends came to 15 bases. Germline V gene sequence: CDR1 SGHDT, CDR2 YYEEEE. The CDR3 protein is CASSDRQPGETQYF. The CDR3 bases are TGTGCCAGCAGCGATAGACAGCCCGGGGAGACCCAGTACTTC.

The gene calls are TRBV4-1 and TRBJ2-5, with TRBD2 identical over 9 bases. The trim removed 1 base at V and 3 bases at J, leaving 3 bases unmatched. Germline CDR1 is MGHRA and CDR2 is YSYEKL. The CDR3 is 15 amino acids. This CDR3 reads CASSQVQRGEETQYF. The CDR3 DNA follows: TGCGCCAGCAGCCAAGTCCAGCGGGGGGAAGAGACCCAGTACTTC.

The J gene is TRBJ2-1, the V gene TRBV14; TRBD2 aligns across 8 bases. V was clipped by 3 bases and J by 8 bases; unmatched bases: 9. CDR3 length equals 15 residues. CDR1 is SGHDN, CDR2 FVKESK, per germline. The CDR3 DNA reads TGTGCCAGCAGCCAGAGCGGGAGAACTATTTATGAGCAGTTCTTC. It translates to CASSQSGRTIYEQFF.

This clone occurred once. V usage is TRBV7-9 and J usage is TRBJ2-1; 7 bases line up with TRBD2. The trim removed 4 bases at V and 5 bases at J, leaving 5 bases unmatched. CDR3 length: 14 amino acids. CDR1 and CDR2 from the germline V gene are SEHNR and FQNEAQ (reference sequence). This CDR3 is CASSSGLGDNEQFF. In DNA form, the CDR3 reads TGTGCCAGCAGCTCAGGACTAGGAGACAATGAGCAGTTCTTC.

This clone was picked up one time. The chain links TRBV7-8 to TRBJ1-1, with D tentatively TRBD1 (5 bases). The CDR3 contains 16 residues. The V end lost 2 bases, the J end lost 3 bases, and 16 bases lay between the germline ends. Germline V gene lookup returns CDR1 SGHVS and CDR2 FQNEAQ. CDR3 region: CASSLRDRGGDTEAFF. The CDR3 DNA sequence: TGTGCCAGCAGCTTACGCGATCGGGGGGGTGACACTGAAGCTTTCTTT.

This clone was seen once. The chain joins TRBV7-3 to TRBJ2-7; perhaps TRBD1 as D (6 bases). The CDR3 contains 16 residues. The germline V gene has CDR1 SGHTA and CDR2 FQGTGA. Trimming removed 3 bases from V and 2 bases from J, with 17 bases in between. CDR3 region: CASSFSRGGETYEQYF. The CDR3 DNA follows: TGTGCCAGCAGCTTTAGCAGGGGTGGTGAAACCTACGAGCAGTACTTC.

There are a few counts of this clone. CDR3 region: CASSEARFRETQYF. The CDR3 DNA reads TGTGCCAGCAGTGAAGCCCGTTTTAGGGAGACCCAGTACTTC. The chain uses TRBV28 and TRBJ2-5; D unresolved. Trimming left V 5 bases short and J 5 bases short, with 15 bases between. The CDR3 spans 14 residues. Germline assignment: CDR1 MDHEN and CDR2 SYDVKM.

The gene calls are TRBV7-2 and TRBJ2-7; D is unclear. This CDR3 contains 13 residues. CDR1 SGHTA and CDR2 FQGNSA come from the germline V gene. Between the trimmed V and J ends, which lost 4 bases and 2 bases, there was a span of 9 bases. CDR3 coding DNA: TGTGCCAGCAGCTCCGCCACCACCTACGAGCAGTACTTC. This translates into CASSSATTYEQYF.

The rearrangement uses TRBV7-9 and TRBJ2-1; 11 bases are a match to TRBD2. The CDR3 runs 15 residues. CDR1 and CDR2 (germline): SEHNR, FQNEAQ (reference sequence). V dropped 3 bases and J dropped 6; count of bases not matched to a gene: 4. CDR3 sequence reads: CASSFVLAGVNEQFF. CDR3 sequence (DNA): TGTGCCAGCAGCTTCGTACTAGCGGGAGTCAATGAGCAGTTCTTC. The complete variable domain, with remaining parts taken from reference TRBV7-9 and TRBJ2-1, reads DTGVSQNPRHKITKRGQNVTFRCDPISEHNRLYWYRQTLGQGPEFLTYFQNEAQLEKSRLLSDRFSAERPKGSFSTLEIQRTEQGDSAMYLCASSFVLAGVNEQFFGPGTRLTVL.

This clone has just a few counts. The chain has TRBV7-9 and TRBJ1-3, with 7 nucleotides matching TRBD1. V was pared by 3 bases and J by 4 bases, with 3 bases of the junction left unmatched. Per the germline V gene, CDR1 is SEHNR and CDR2 is FQNEAQ (reference sequence). The CDR3 has 14 amino acids. The CDR3 region has the DNA TGTGCCAGCAGCTTCGAGGGGGCGGGAAACACCATATATTTT. This encodes CASSFEGAGNTIYF.

The chain carries TRBV10-3 and TRBJ2-7; D uncertain. The CDR3 runs 12 residues. Trimming shortened V by 10 bases and J by 7 bases, and 17 bases separated the two germline ends. The germline gives CDR1 ENHRY, CDR2 SYGVKD. The CDR3, as DNA: TGTGCCACCAGACACGAGACGGATGAGCAGTACTTC. Residues: CATRHETDEQYF.

The sample holds a few counts of this clone. The J gene is TRBJ1-6, the V gene TRBV4-3; 7 nucleotides agree with TRBD1. Germline V gene lookup returns CDR1 LGHNA and CDR2 YSLEER. The CDR3 covers 18 residues. Trimming cost V 0 bases and J 9 bases; bases outside gene matches: 14. The CDR3 DNA sequence: TGCGCCAGCAGCCAAGAAACCGGGACAGCTCTTTCGGGTTCACCCCTCCACTTT. Translated, it gives CASSQETGTALSGSPLHF.

The V and J genes are TRBV19 and TRBJ1-1; 12 bases are shared with TRBD1. Germline V gene data show CDR1 as LNHDA and CDR2 as SQIVND (reference sequence). The CDR3 contains 14 residues. J lost 6 bases, V lost 5 bases, and 4 bases had no gene match. CDR3 DNA sequence: TGTGCCAGTAGTCTGGGACAGGGGGCGGCTGAAGCTTTCTTT. Translating it yields CASSLGQGAAEAFF.

The CDR3 is CSVRLAAYEQYF. The CDR3 DNA reads TGCAGCGTGAGACTAGCGGCCTACGAGCAGTACTTC. The chain uses TRBV29-1 and TRBJ2-7; 9 bases fit TRBD2. Trimming removed 6 bases from V and 2 bases from J; junction bases left unmatched: 2. The germline V gene encodes CDR1 SQVTM and CDR2 ANQGSEA. This CDR3 contains 12 residues.

This clone was picked up one time. This sequence joins TRBV14 and TRBJ1-5; D may be TRBD1 (5 bases). Per the germline V gene, CDR1 is SGHDN and CDR2 is FVKESK. This CDR3 contains 15 residues. V gave up 6 bases and J gave up 5 bases, with 17 bases separating them. The CDR3 DNA follows: TGTGCCAGCAGGTCTAGAGGGACGGAGGATCAGCCCCAGCATTTT. It yields the protein CASRSRGTEDQPQHF.

This clone appeared many times. The chain couples TRBV10-1 to TRBJ2-5; D is ambiguous. V was clipped by 4 bases and J by 4 bases, with 10 bases between them. CDR3 length: 13 amino acids. The germline V gene has CDR1 WNHNN and CDR2 SYGVQD (reference sequence). The CDR3 bases are TGCGCCAGCAGTGTTGGGGTGCGAGAGACCCAGTACTTC. This gives the protein CASSVGVRETQYF.

This chain links TRBV10-2 with TRBJ1-6, with D hard to call. This CDR3 spans 14 amino acids. Germline V CDR1 and CDR2: WSHSY, SAAADI. The ends were cut back, 4 bases at V and 5 bases at J, with 9 bases in the middle. This chain's CDR3 is CASSGAENNSPLHF. DNA for the CDR3: TGCGCCAGCAGTGGGGCAGAAAATAATTCACCCCTCCACTTT.

The rearrangement uses TRBV9 and TRBJ1-6, with D possibly matching TRBD1 (5 bases). Germline values: CDR1 SGDLS, CDR2 YYNGEE. The CDR3 has 17 residues. V shed 4 bases and J shed 10 bases, with 24 bases lying between them. CDR3 sequence (DNA): TGTGCCAGCAGCCCCGAAGTGGGTCAGGGTCTCGGGTCACCCCTCCACTTT. Protein sequence: CASSPEVGQGLGSPLHF.

The genes are TRBV6-5 and TRBJ2-7; D is unresolved. Looked up from germline, CDR1 is MNHEY and CDR2 is SVGAGI. The CDR3 has 14 residues. V was cut by 5 bases and J by 2 bases, with 13 bases left in between. CDR3 sequence (DNA): TGTGCCAGCAGTCGCTACAGTGGACCCTACGAGCAGTACTTC. Protein sequence: CASSRYSGPYEQYF.

The rearrangement links TRBV6-6 to TRBJ1-3; D gene ambiguous. The CDR3 spans 12 residues. V lost 11 bases and J lost 0, with 8 bases in between. Per germline, CDR1 MNHNY and CDR2 SVGAGI (reference sequence). In DNA form, the CDR3 reads TGTGCCGCCAGGAGCTCTGGAAACACCATATATTTT. Protein product: CAARSSGNTIYF.

The chain uses TRBV30 and TRBJ2-7, with D possibly being TRBD1 (6 bases). V was trimmed by 2 bases and J by 2 bases, leaving 16 bases between them. Germline V gene data show CDR1 as GTSNPN and CDR2 as SVGIG (reference sequence). CDR3 length: 15 amino acids. The CDR3 loop reads CAWSPGQPGTYEQYF. In DNA, the CDR3 is TGTGCCTGGAGTCCAGGACAGCCGGGAACCTACGAGCAGTACTTC.

Turning to this clone: The conserved phenylalanine or tryptophan is not found at the CDR3 terminus, so this likely reflects a read error. The DNA is omitted, as the CDR3 cannot be located on it reliably, and the CDR3 follows TCRdb's listing. The V gene is TRBV5-1, the J gene TRBJ2-6. CDR1 is SGHRS and CDR2 is YFSETQ in the germline V gene. The CDR3 is 8 amino acids in total, end residues counted. The CDR3 sequence: CASSLEGE.

The gene calls are TRBV19 and TRBJ2-4; 10 bases are shared with TRBD2. Looked up from germline, CDR1 is LNHDA and CDR2 is SQIVND (reference sequence). The V segment lost 4 bases and the J segment 0 bases; nucleotides outside the gene matches: 3. The CDR3 contains 16 residues. CDR3 nucleotides: TGTGCCAGTAGTAACCTAGCGGGGGTAGCCAAAAACATTCAGTACTTC. This sequence encodes CASSNLAGVAKNIQYF.

This clone appeared many times. The chain employs TRBV19 and TRBJ1-4; possible D gene TRBD1, 6 bases. V lost 3 bases to trimming and J lost 4 bases, with 9 bases between them. The CDR3 contains 14 residues. Germline V CDR1 and CDR2: LNHDA, SQIVND (reference sequence). CDR3 bases: TGTGCCAGTAGTATCGGACAGTATAATGAAAAACTGTTTTTT. Translated: CASSIGQYNEKLFF.

J is TRBJ2-7 and V is TRBV6-1; 7 bases agree with TRBD2. CDR3 length: 17 amino acids. The J segment lost 4 bases and the V segment lost 4 bases, leaving 16 bases of the junction unmatched. Per germline, CDR1 MNHNS and CDR2 SASEGT. The CDR3 DNA is TGTGCCAGCAGTGCACTATGGGGGGGGACCGGGTTGTACGAGCAGTACTTC. Amino acids: CASSALWGGTGLYEQYF.

J is TRBJ2-5 and V is TRBV7-2; the D gene is possibly TRBD2 (6 bases). Trimming left V 4 bases short and J 11 bases short, with 14 bases between. The CDR3 is 12 residues long. Germline-derived CDR1 and CDR2 are SGHTA and FQGNSA. The CDR3 sequence is CASSSHSGGQYF. As DNA, the CDR3 is TGTGCCAGCAGCTCCCATAGCGGCGGACAGTACTTC.

This clone was counted once. The V call is TRBV5-1, the J call TRBJ2-1, with a possible D match to TRBD1 (6 bases). CDR1 and CDR2 (germline): SGHRS, YFSETQ. V lost 1 base, J lost 1 base, and 18 bases lay in between. This CDR3 is built from 18 residues. For the CDR3, the DNA is TGCGCCAGCAGCTTGAGGCGACAGGCGATACATTCCTACAATGAGCAGTTCTTC. It translates to CASSLRRQAIHSYNEQFF. Complete variable domain (other parts from reference TRBV5-1 and TRBJ2-1): KAGVTQTPRYLIKTRGQQVTLSCSPISGHRSVSWYQQTPGQGLQFLFEYFSETQRNKGNFPGRFSGRQFSNSRSEMNVSTLELGDSALYLCASSLRRQAIHSYNEQFFGPGTRLTVL.

This sequence joins TRBV10-3 and TRBJ1-1, with no clear D. This CDR3 is 13 amino acids long. Germline values: CDR1 ENHRY, CDR2 SYGVKD. Trimming cost V 5 bases and J 7 bases, with 14 bases left between them. This chain's CDR3 is CAISKTETSEAFF. The CDR3 DNA is TGTGCCATCAGTAAGACGGAGACAAGTGAAGCTTTCTTT.